This T cell receptor (beta chain) was sequenced for a study of T cell responses to AZD1222 COVID-19 vaccine. Study overall: Pooling covered second doses at about 4 or about 12 weeks. Regarding the study as a whole: Spike-specific TCR depth and breadth grew after two AZD1222 doses.

This table comes from immunoSEQ multiplex PCR, and its TCRdb copy is limited to in-frame clones, with some not included. The sample includes approximately 170,000 clones, around 91% of them seen just once. On this clone itself: Antigen specificity is unknown. A read error may produce the germline difference seen at one junction end.

The sequence derives from an adult in good health. Sample: peripheral blood, taken on day 0 of AZD1222 vaccination.

This chain's CDR3 is CASGNGQVF. The CDR3 region has the DNA TGTGCCAGCGGAAACGGACAGGTGTTC. The V call is TRBV5-4, the J call TRBJ1-2; 7 bases line up with TRBD1. The CDR3 covers 9 residues. CDR1 and CDR2 from the germline V gene are SGHNT and YYREEE (reference sequence). The whole variable domain, filled in from reference TRBV5-4 and TRBJ1-2, reads ETGVTQSPTHLIKTRGQQVTLRCSSQSGHNTVSWYQQALGQGPQFIFQYYREEENGRGNFPPRFSGLQFPNYSSELNVNALELDDSALYLCASGNGQVFGSGTRLTVV.